The rows below give T cell receptor beta chains drawn from one sample of a study of CD8 T cells in Susac syndrome. TCRdb ran MiXCR on the immunoSEQ multiplex PCR reads and lists one entry per CDR3 protein. Among 400,000 or so distinct CDR3 sequences listed, more than 80% were seen once. The sequenced material came from CD8+ T cells from PBMCs. The receptors come from a human donor with multiple sclerosis. Each CDR3 is given with its conserved first and last residue. The order of the fields is CDR3 DNA, CDR3 protein, clone size, CDR3 length, V gene, D gene, J gene. D genes are given only for firm matches. Size is omitted from some rows. Given values are once, few, many or a class for expanded clones.

TGTGCCAGCAGCTTAGGGGAAGGGGAGCAGTACTTC | CASSLGEGEQYF | - | 12 | TRBV7-9 | - | TRBJ2-7
TGTGCCAGCAGTTCAACCGGGACTCCTGACAATGAGCAGTTCTTC | CASSSTGTPDNEQFF | - | 15 | TRBV7-9 | - | TRBJ2-1
TGCAGTGCTGACGACGGGACTAGCGTAGAGACCCAGTACTTC | CSADDGTSVETQYF | - | 14 | TRBV20-1 | TRBD2 | TRBJ2-5
TGTGCCAGTAGTATACAGGTTTATAGCAATCAGCCCCAGCATTTT | CASSIQVYSNQPQHF | - | 15 | TRBV19 | - | TRBJ1-5
TGCGCCAGCAGCCAAGGAGGACTAGCGGACTCCTACGAGCAGTACTTC | CASSQGGLADSYEQYF | - | 16 | TRBV4-1 | TRBD2 | TRBJ2-7
TGTGCCAGCAGCCAAGAATGGGACAGGGGTACTTCGCGGGAGACCCAGTACTTC | CASSQEWDRGTSRETQYF | - | 18 | TRBV3-1 | TRBD1 | TRBJ2-5
TGTGCCAGCAGGGAGGGATCGAACACTGAAGCTTTCTTT | CASREGSNTEAFF | - | 13 | TRBV6-1 | - | TRBJ1-1
TGCGCCAGCAGCTCTCTACCCCTAGAGACCCAGTACTTC | CASSSLPLETQYF | - | 13 | TRBV4-1 | - | TRBJ2-5
TGTGCCAGCTCCACGGACGAGTGGGGCCAAGAGACCCAGTACTTC | CASSTDEWGQETQYF | - | 15 | TRBV6-1 | - | TRBJ2-5
TGTGCCAGCAGCCCCCCCCTACTAGCGGGGGGGCCAGGAGAGCAGTTCTTC | CASSPPLLAGGPGEQFF | - | 17 | TRBV5-6 | TRBD2 | TRBJ2-1
TGTGCCAGCAGCCAAGATGAAGGATACACTGAAGCTTTCTTT | CASSQDEGYTEAFF | - | 14 | TRBV4-2 | - | TRBJ1-1
TGTGCCAGCAGTTTATCGGATCGGGGCTCCCGGGGTGAGCAGTTCTTC | CASSLSDRGSRGEQFF | - | 16 | TRBV27 | - | TRBJ2-1
TGCAGTGCTAGAGATCGATCACACAGCACCTACAATGAGCAGTTCTTC | CSARDRSHSTYNEQFF | - | 16 | TRBV20-1 | - | TRBJ2-1
TGTGCCAGCAGTGAATATTTCCTTCCCCCGACAGGGGGCTCCTACGAGCAGTACTTC | CASSEYFLPPTGGSYEQYF | few | 19 | TRBV25-1 | TRBD1 | TRBJ2-7
TGTGCCAGCAGCTGGGGACAGGGTCCTGAAGCTTTCTTT | CASSWGQGPEAFF | - | 13 | TRBV5-5 | TRBD1 | TRBJ1-1
TGCGCCAGCAGCTTGGCGGTAGCGGGGCTACCGAATGAGCAGTTCTTC | CASSLAVAGLPNEQFF | - | 16 | TRBV5-1 | TRBD2 | TRBJ2-1
TGCAGCGTTTGGGATTTGGGTGAGCAGTTCTTC | CSVWDLGEQFF | - | 11 | TRBV29-1 | - | TRBJ2-1
TGTGCCAGCAGTTTCCGGGCAGGGACGAACACTGAAGCTTTCTTT | CASSFRAGTNTEAFF | - | 15 | TRBV12-3/TRBV12-4 | - | TRBJ1-1
TGTGCCAGCAGCCCCGGGACAGGGGGCCTCAATGAGCAGTTCTTC | CASSPGTGGLNEQFF | - | 15 | TRBV5-4 | TRBD1 | TRBJ2-1
TGTGCCAGCAGTTACGGACAGGGTGGGACCGAGCAGTACTTC | CASSYGQGGTEQYF | once | 14 | TRBV6-5 | TRBD1 | TRBJ2-7
TGTGCCAGCATGATTCAACAGGGATATGGCTACACCTTC | CASMIQQGYGYTF | - | 13 | TRBV28 | - | TRBJ1-2
TGCGCCAGCAGCCAAGATCCGGACACCGGGGAGCTGTTTTTT | CASSQDPDTGELFF | - | 14 | TRBV4-1 | - | TRBJ2-2
TGTGCCAGCAGTTACGGGCAGGGGGCCTACAATGAGCAGTTCTTC | CASSYGQGAYNEQFF | - | 15 | TRBV6-5 | TRBD1 | TRBJ2-1
TGCAGCGTTTGGGACGCCGGGAACGAGCAGTACTTC | CSVWDAGNEQYF | - | 12 | TRBV29-1 | - | TRBJ2-7
TGTGCCACCAGCAGAGAGAGGCGGGGACAGGAGAACACTGAAGCTTTCTTT | CATSRERRGQENTEAFF | - | 17 | TRBV15 | TRBD1 | TRBJ1-1
TGCAGTGCAGGTTCACTAGCGGGGGCCTACAATGAGCAGTTCTTC | CSAGSLAGAYNEQFF | - | 15 | TRBV20-1 | TRBD2 | TRBJ2-1
TGCGCCAGCAGCCACGTAGGCGAGGACACTGAAGCTTTCTTT | CASSHVGEDTEAFF | - | 14 | TRBV4-1 | - | TRBJ1-1
TGCGCCAGCAGCCAATCGGGACTAGCTCCCGGGGAGCTGTTTTTT | CASSQSGLAPGELFF | - | 15 | TRBV4-1 | TRBD2 | TRBJ2-2
TGTGCCAGCAGCGACCGTGATGAAAAACTGTTTTTT | CASSDRDEKLFF | - | 12 | TRBV9 | - | TRBJ1-4
TGCGCCAGCACCGTTGGTACATTTTACACGTCCTACGAGCAGTACTTC | CASTVGTFYTSYEQYF | once | 16 | TRBV10-2 | - | TRBJ2-7
TGCGCCAGCAGCCAAGAAGATTCGGGCGGGACATCCTACGAGCAGTACTTC | CASSQEDSGGTSYEQYF | - | 17 | TRBV4-1 | - | TRBJ2-7
TGTGCCAGCAGACCGAGACCGGGACAGGGTTCAGCCTATGGCTACACCTTC | CASRPRPGQGSAYGYTF | - | 17 | TRBV6-1 | TRBD1 | TRBJ1-2
TGTGCCAGCGGGAGGGTCCTACAGGGAAGGACTGAAGCTTTCTTT | CASGRVLQGRTEAFF | - | 15 | TRBV2 | - | TRBJ1-1
TGTGCCAGTAGGTTGGGCAGCTACAATGAGCAGTTCTTC | CASRLGSYNEQFF | once | 13 | TRBV19 | - | TRBJ2-1
TGTGCCAGCAGTCCGGTGGACGGCGCGAACACCGGGGAGCTGTTTTTT | CASSPVDGANTGELFF | - | 16 | TRBV12-3/TRBV12-4 | - | TRBJ2-2
TGTGCCAGCAGTGAACCGGCGGAGGAAGCTTTCTTT | CASSEPAEEAFF | - | 12 | TRBV2 | - | TRBJ1-1
TGTGCCACCAGCCGCTCCTCCCTGGGACGGGATGGCTACACCTTC | CATSRSSLGRDGYTF | - | 15 | TRBV15 | - | TRBJ1-2
TGTGCCAGCAGCCCACCGGGGGGTTTCAATTCACCCCTCCACTTT | CASSPPGGFNSPLHF | - | 15 | TRBV12-3/TRBV12-4 | - | TRBJ1-6
TGTGCCAGCAGCCAGTCCGGGACAGAGAACACTGAAGCTTTCTTT | CASSQSGTENTEAFF | - | 15 | TRBV3-1 | TRBD1 | TRBJ1-1
TGTGCCAGCAGAAGCCGCGAGGGTGGCTACGAGCAGTACTTC | CASRSREGGYEQYF | - | 14 | TRBV27 | - | TRBJ2-7
TGCGCCAGCAGCCAAGTGCCGGGGCTGCCCATAGAAGCTTTCTTT | CASSQVPGLPIEAFF | - | 15 | TRBV4-1 | - | TRBJ1-1
TGCAGTGCTAGAGTCCAAGCAGGGACAGGAGGAAATCCGCAATATGGCTACACCTTC | CSARVQAGTGGNPQYGYTF | - | 19 | TRBV20-1 | TRBD1 | TRBJ1-2
TGTGCCAGCAGCCCCCCCCAGGGAGGACACACTGAAGCTTTCTTT | CASSPPQGGHTEAFF | - | 15 | TRBV11-2 | - | TRBJ1-1
TGTGCCAGCAGCCAACCCTACAGGGCGGAGAATCAGCCCCAGCATTTT | CASSQPYRAENQPQHF | - | 16 | TRBV14 | - | TRBJ1-5
TGTGCCAGCAGTTACTTCTCAACTTGGGTACCGGGCGAGGACGAGCAGTACTTC | CASSYFSTWVPGEDEQYF | - | 18 | TRBV6-5 | - | TRBJ2-7
TGTGCCAGCAGTTCCCCCATGTACCCCTCTGGGGCCAACGTCCTGACTTTC | CASSSPMYPSGANVLTF | few | 17 | TRBV11-1 | - | TRBJ2-6
TGTGCCAGCACGACAGGCCAGGCTGAAGCTTTCTTT | CASTTGQAEAFF | - | 12 | TRBV28 | - | TRBJ1-1
TGTGCCAGCAGCCCCCCGGACACAGATACGCAGTATTTT | CASSPPDTDTQYF | few | 13 | TRBV7-8 | - | TRBJ2-3
TGCAGTGCTAATGACGGGGGCTCTGATGAGCAGTTCTTC | CSANDGGSDEQFF | - | 13 | TRBV20-1 | - | TRBJ2-1
TGCGCCAGCAGCTTGGCTTGGGGTCTGAACACTGAAGCTTTCTTT | CASSLAWGLNTEAFF | - | 15 | TRBV5-1 | - | TRBJ1-1
TGCGCCAGCAGCTTGTTACAGGGGCTTAACTATGGCTACACCTTC | CASSLLQGLNYGYTF | - | 15 | TRBV5-1 | TRBD1 | TRBJ1-2
TGTGCCAGCACCAAAATTACAGGGCAAGAGACCCAGTACTTC | CASTKITGQETQYF | - | 14 | TRBV5-4 | - | TRBJ2-5
TGCGCCAGCAGCTCACAGGGTGGGGTCGACACTGAAGCTTTCTTT | CASSSQGGVDTEAFF | - | 15 | TRBV5-1 | - | TRBJ1-1
TGTGCCAGCGGGCCTAGCGGGGGGCCGGATACGCAGTATTTT | CASGPSGGPDTQYF | - | 14 | TRBV6-5 | TRBD2 | TRBJ2-3
TGTGCCAGCCTTAGCGGGAGCGAGTACGAGCAGTACTTC | CASLSGSEYEQYF | - | 13 | TRBV2 | TRBD2 | TRBJ2-7
TGCGCCAGCAGCCAAGATCGGGGGAGGGGCTACACCTTC | CASSQDRGRGYTF | - | 13 | TRBV4-1 | - | TRBJ1-2
TGTGCCAGCAGCGGGTCCCCGAGCGAGGCTTTCTTT | CASSGSPSEAFF | - | 12 | TRBV9 | - | TRBJ1-1
TGTGCCAGCAGTTTGATGGAGGGAGAGACCCAGTACTTC | CASSLMEGETQYF | few | 13 | TRBV28 | - | TRBJ2-5
TGTGCCAGCAGCAAGACATGGATCTCTGGAAACACCATATATTTT | CASSKTWISGNTIYF | - | 15 | TRBV11-2 | - | TRBJ1-3
TGTGCCATCAGTGAGACGGGGGACCCGTGGACTGAAGCTTTCTTT | CAISETGDPWTEAFF | - | 15 | TRBV10-3 | - | TRBJ1-1